A single sample gave rise to the 15 T cell receptor beta chains below, sequenced in a study of neoadjuvant nivolumab and ipilimumab in lung cancer. Measured with immunoSEQ multiplex PCR; TCRdb has only the in-frame clones, and not every one. The table has fewer than 40,000 clones, more than 85% seen once. Sample: peripheral blood, taken after neoadjuvant nivolumab, alone or with ipilimumab, at or shortly before surgery. Source of these receptors: an adult with non-small cell lung cancer.

Of note for this clone: Other DNA sequences of this sample code for an identical CDR3. The V call is TRBV5-1, the J call TRBJ1-1; D unclear. The CDR3 has 14 amino acids. Germline-derived CDR1 and CDR2 are SGHRS and YFSETQ. V lost 0 bases and J 2 bases, leaving 8 bases between the germline ends. CDR3 sequence (DNA): TGCGCCAGCAGCTTGGCCGGCCCTAACACTGAAGCTTTCTTT. Its protein product is CASSLAGPNTEAFF.

The chain's CDR3 is CASSYSGGVRAEPQHF. CDR3 in DNA: TGTGCCAGCAGTTACTCGGGGGGGGTTAGGGCGGAGCCCCAGCATTTT. The chain is built from TRBV6-6 and TRBJ1-5; a weak D match, TRBD1 (5 bases). CDR3 length equals 16 residues. Trimming shortened V by 0 bases and J by 8 bases, and 17 bases separated the two germline ends. Germline V gives CDR1 MNHNY, CDR2 SVGAGI (reference sequence).

This clone was counted a single time. The V call is TRBV5-1, the J call TRBJ2-1; 8 bases map to TRBD1. The CDR3 consists of 17 residues. The V gene's germline CDR1 is SGHRS and CDR2 YFSETQ. V dropped 4 bases and J dropped 0; count of bases not matched to a gene: 9. In DNA, the CDR3 is TGCGCCAGCAGCCCCCGACAAGGACAGGGCTCCTACAATGAGCAGTTCTTC. Its protein is CASSPRQGQGSYNEQFF. The complete variable domain, with remaining parts taken from reference TRBV5-1 and TRBJ2-1, reads KAGVTQTPRYLIKTRGQQVTLSCSPISGHRSVSWYQQTPGQGLQFLFEYFSETQRNKGNFPGRFSGRQFSNSRSEMNVSTLELGDSALYLCASSPRQGQGSYNEQFFGPGTRLTVL.

This rearrangement joins TRBV10-3 to TRBJ2-3; D call uncertain. In germline, CDR1 is ENHRY, CDR2 SYGVKD. Trimming pared 3 bases from V and 0 bases from J, leaving 7 bases between. The CDR3 runs 14 residues. CDR3 amino acids: CAISESGSTDTQYF. The CDR3 nucleotides are TGTGCCATCAGTGAATCCGGGAGCACAGATACGCAGTATTTT.

The genes are TRBV6-1 and TRBJ2-1; tentatively, D is TRBD2 (5 bases). Germline V lookup: CDR1 MNHNS, CDR2 SASEGT. V lost 0 bases and J lost 7, with 10 bases in between. The CDR3 consists of 14 residues. CDR3 protein: CASSEAGVRNEQFF. DNA for the CDR3: TGTGCCAGCAGTGAAGCGGGAGTCAGAAATGAGCAGTTCTTC.

The CDR3 bases are TGTGCCAGCAGCCGTCCGGGACGGGGCAATGAAAAACTGTTTTTT. It is translated as CASSRPGRGNEKLFF. The chain uses TRBV7-9 and TRBJ1-4; D is perhaps TRBD1 (5 bases). CDR1 is SEHNR, CDR2 FQNEAQ, per germline (reference sequence). The CDR3 totals 15 residues. Trimming removed 5 bases at V and 5 bases at J, with 15 bases between.

This clone was counted once. The chain is built from TRBV5-1 and TRBJ2-3, with 13 nucleotides matching TRBD2. Germline CDR1 and CDR2: SGHRS and YFSETQ. The CDR3 contains 17 residues. V shed 4 bases and J 8 bases; nucleotides not matched to a gene: 13. CDR3 sequence (DNA): TGCGCCAGCAGCACTACTAGCGGGAGGGCCGCCGGGGGTACGCAGTATTTT. Protein: CASSTTSGRAAGGTQYF.

The chain couples TRBV4-1 to TRBJ2-7; 10 bases agree with TRBD1. The trim removed 4 bases at V and 9 bases at J, leaving 12 bases unmatched. CDR1 and CDR2 from the germline V gene are MGHRA and YSYEKL. The CDR3 is 15 amino acids. The CDR3 DNA reads TGCGCCAGCAGCCTGGTCAGGGGGACAGGGGAAGCGCAGTACTTC. It specifies CASSLVRGTGEAQYF.

The chain combines TRBV7-8 with TRBJ2-2; 7 nucleotides match TRBD2. The germline gives CDR1 SGHVS, CDR2 FQNEAQ. This CDR3 is 17 amino acids long. The J segment lost 1 base and the V segment lost 5 bases, leaving 10 bases of the junction unmatched. CDR3 sequence: CASSRTSSGWNTGELFF. In nucleotides, the CDR3 is TGTGCCAGCAGCCGGACCTCTAGCGGCTGGAACACCGGGGAGCTGTTTTTT.

This chain joins TRBV6-1 and TRBJ2-1; TRBD2 matches 13 bases. The V gene's germline CDR1 is MNHNS and CDR2 SASEGT. The CDR3 length is 16 residues. The V segment lost 4 bases and the J segment 8 bases; nucleotides outside the gene matches: 8. The CDR3 DNA reads as TGTGCCAGCAGTGTCCGACTAGCGGGAGGTTTTGATGAGCAGTTCTTC. This codes for CASSVRLAGGFDEQFF.

There are a few counts of this clone. The rearrangement joins TRBV6-5 to TRBJ2-3; D may be TRBD1 or TRBD2 (5 bases each). The germline V gene encodes CDR1 MNHEY and CDR2 SVGAGI. Trimming took off 6 bases at V and 2 bases at J, with 12 bases between the two ends. The CDR3 consists of 14 residues. CDR3 coding DNA: TGTGCCAGCAGATTGGGGGAAAACACAGATACGCAGTATTTT. The encoded protein is CASRLGENTDTQYF.

The V call is TRBV4-1, the J call TRBJ2-7; TRBD2 agrees at 11 bases. The J segment lost 3 bases and the V segment lost 0 bases, leaving 7 bases of the junction unmatched. Per germline, CDR1 MGHRA and CDR2 YSYEKL. The CDR3 sequence is 17 residues long. CDR3 sequence reads: CASSQDRGTSGYYEQYF. The CDR3 DNA follows: TGCGCCAGCAGCCAAGATCGTGGGACTAGCGGATACTACGAGCAGTACTTC.

The chain employs TRBV5-5 and TRBJ1-1, with no clear D. V was cut by 3 bases and J by 10 bases, with 22 bases left in between. The length of the CDR3 is 15 residues. Germline-derived CDR1 and CDR2 are SGHKS and YYEKEE (reference sequence). For the CDR3, the DNA is TGTGCCAGCAGCTCGATTCAACAGCCGAAGTATGGAGCTTTCTTT. Protein product: CASSSIQQPKYGAFF.

The genes are TRBV5-1 and TRBJ2-3; possibly TRBD1 or TRBD2 for D (5 bases each). Germline loops: CDR1 SGHRS, CDR2 YFSETQ. This CDR3 spans 16 amino acids. Between the trimmed V and J ends, which lost 0 bases and 4 bases, there was a span of 15 bases. Written as DNA, the CDR3 is TGCGCCAGCAGCTTGGTAGTTGGGGGAAGCGCAGATACGCAGTATTTT. It is translated as CASSLVVGGSADTQYF.

The chain recombines TRBV27 with TRBJ1-2; no clear D. The CDR3 has 16 amino acids. Germline CDR1 MNHEY, CDR2 SMNVEV (reference sequence). Trimming shortened V by 3 bases and J by 7 bases, and 21 bases separated the two germline ends. The CDR3: CASSLGLGRESAGYTF. CDR3 in DNA: TGTGCCAGCAGTTTGGGATTGGGGAGGGAGAGCGCTGGCTACACCTTC.